Reported below is one T cell receptor (beta chain). These data originate in a study of blood T cell repertoires in COVID-19. Per the original data handling: Estimated nucleated cell counts came from reference gene primer amplification. The data were produced by immunoSEQ multiplex PCR, yet TCRdb's version contains in-frame clones alone and is incomplete. V, J and clone size derive from that table, while D and trimming were established from the DNA sequence. The repertoire holds a few hundred thousand clones, around 88% seen once, with around 13% in the top ten. The CDR3 is 13 residues long. The V end was cut by 5 bases, the J end by 4 bases, with 9 bases between. Germline-derived CDR1 and CDR2 are SGHTA and FQGNSA.

Sequencing used peripheral blood. The clonotype comes from a woman between 70 and 85 years old with COVID-19, enrolled during active disease. The rearrangement links TRBV7-2 to TRBJ1-5, with D maybe TRBD1 (5 bases). Here the CDR3 DNA reads TGTGCCAGCAGCCAACAGGTTAATCAGCCCCAGCATTTT. It codes for CASSQQVNQPQHF.